These 14 T cell receptor beta chains share one sample of origin, sequenced in a study of regulatory T cells in long-lasting Graves disease. The sample's time point: newly diagnosed GD, antithyroid drugs for less than 3 months. TCR sequences were obtained from RNA taken from PBMCs. Relying on iRepertoire HTBI primers and Arm-PCR of CDR3 regions, the team built TCR beta libraries. In TCRdb, the multiplex PCR reads were re-called with MiXCR into one record per CDR3 protein. The sample carries some 370,000 distinct CDR3 sequences, approximately 12% recorded once. These data were also reused for a study on T cells in Graves' hyperthyroidism and ophthalmopathy.

Sequencing was performed on peripheral blood mononuclear cells (PBMCs), taken at new diagnosis, from a patient treated with antithyroid drugs. These receptors were taken from a woman aged 18-30 years with Graves disease.

This clonotype was counted ten times or more. The CDR3 DNA reads as TGCAGTGCTAGTGAGCCTAGCCCCTACGAGCAGTACTTC. As protein: CSASEPSPYEQYF. The chain employs TRBV20-1 and TRBJ2-7, with a tentative D call TRBD2 (5 bases). V lost 3 bases, J lost 2 bases, and 11 bases lay in between. This CDR3 is built from 13 residues. CDR1 DFQATT and CDR2 SNEGSKA come from the germline V gene (reference sequence).

The V call is TRBV7-6, the J call TRBJ2-7; a possible D gene is TRBD2 (5 bases). Per germline, CDR1 SGHVS and CDR2 FNYEAQ. Trimming left V 5 bases short and J 1 base short, with 12 bases between. The CDR3 totals 14 residues. For the CDR3, the DNA is TGTGCCAGCAGCCCTACTGGGAGTTCCTACGAGCAGTACGTC. Encoded protein: CASSPTGSSYEQYV.

The chain links TRBV20-1 to TRBJ1-2; 10 positions agree with TRBD1. This CDR3 has 13 amino acids. The ends lost 6 bases at V and 7 bases at J; junction bases unmatched: 8. CDR1 is DFQATT, CDR2 SNEGSKA, per germline (reference sequence). In DNA form, the CDR3 reads TGCAGTGCCACATCAAGGACAGGGGGTGGCTACACCTTC. Amino acids: CSATSRTGGGYTF.

This clonotype was recorded at least ten times. This chain connects TRBV12-3 or TRBV12-4 to TRBJ1-6; unclear D gene. The CDR3 totals 13 residues. Trimming removed 3 bases at V and 3 bases at J, with 3 bases between. The CDR3 sequence is CASSLVYNSPLHF. CDR3 sequence (DNA): TGTGCCAGCAGTTTGGTCTATAATTCACCCCTCCACTTT.

This clonotype was found many times. The rearrangement joins TRBV6-1 to TRBJ1-6, with 10 nucleotides matching TRBD1. V gave up 6 bases and J gave up 9 bases; unmatched junction bases: 8. CDR3 size: 15 residues. CDR1 MNHNS and CDR2 SASEGT come from the germline V gene. CDR3 protein: CASRPRQGAGSPLHF. In DNA, the CDR3 is TGTGCCAGCAGACCACGACAGGGGGCCGGTTCACCCCTCCACTTT.

The chain couples TRBV24-1 to TRBJ2-1; 8 nucleotides agree with TRBD2. Trimming at V came to 3 bases and at J to 5 bases, leaving 8 bases not matched to a gene. The CDR3 totals 16 residues. Germline V gene sequence: CDR1 KGHDR, CDR2 SFDVKD. Here the CDR3 reads CATSDPSGGLHNEQFF. The CDR3 DNA reads as TGTGCCACCAGTGATCCGAGCGGGGGACTCCACAATGAGCAGTTCTTC.

This clonotype was counted ten times or more. The chain carries TRBV7-2 and TRBJ1-2; no definite D call. The germline V gene has CDR1 SGHTA and CDR2 FQGNSA. The ends were cut back, 5 bases at V and 4 bases at J, with 17 bases in the middle. The CDR3 has 15 residues. CDR3 coding DNA: TGTGCCAGCAGCCCACCCGGGCAGGACGTCTATGGCTACACCTTC. Translated: CASSPPGQDVYGYTF.

This rearrangement joins TRBV18 to TRBJ2-7; 9 positions match TRBD2. The CDR3 runs to 14 residues. The V segment lost 1 base and the J segment 6 bases; nucleotides outside the gene matches: 4. CDR1 KGHSH and CDR2 LQKENI come from the germline V gene. The CDR3 DNA reads as TGTGCCAGCTCACCACAGGGACTAGCTTCCGAGCAGTACTTC. Residues: CASSPQGLASEQYF.

In its sample, this clonotype was seen a few times. This chain joins TRBV4-2 and TRBJ1-2; TRBD1 might be the D (6 bases). CDR1 LGHNA and CDR2 YNFKEQ come from the germline V gene. Trimming took 4 bases from V and 5 from J, leaving 14 bases between them. The CDR3 spans 14 residues. CDR3 region: CASSPVGQSYGYTF. CDR3 coding DNA: TGTGCCAGCAGCCCAGTAGGACAGTCTTATGGCTACACCTTC.

This clonotype was recorded many times. V is TRBV30 and J is TRBJ1-5, with unresolved D. Trimming cost V 5 bases and J 4 bases, with 12 bases left between them. CDR1 and CDR2 from the germline V gene are GTSNPN and SVGIG (reference sequence). The CDR3 contains 13 residues. CDR3 DNA: TGTGCCTGGCGTCGGGGAGCGAATCAGCCCCAGCATTTT. Protein: CAWRRGANQPQHF.

This clonotype was counted ten times or more. The gene calls are TRBV15 and TRBJ1-5; 9 bases align to TRBD1. This CDR3 has 14 amino acids. Unmatched junction bases numbered 2, after V lost 3 bases and J lost 5 bases. Looked up from germline, CDR1 is LNHNV and CDR2 is YYDKDF (reference sequence). CDR3 DNA sequence: TGTGCCACCAGCAGTAGACAGGGGGATCAGCCCCAGCATTTT. Translation: CATSSRQGDQPQHF.

DNA for the CDR3: TGTGCCTGGAGCCGCACCTTGGGGTTTCGCGAGCAGTACTTC. This codes for CAWSRTLGFREQYF. The chain is built from TRBV30 and TRBJ2-7; D not resolved. The CDR3 length is 14 residues. V was cut by 3 bases and J by 6 bases, with 18 bases left in between. Germline-derived CDR1 and CDR2 are GTSNPN and SVGIG (reference sequence).

The sample holds many counts of this clonotype. The V gene is TRBV7-2, the J gene TRBJ2-1, with 8 bases fitting TRBD2. Germline values: CDR1 SGHTA, CDR2 FQGNSA. J gave up 13 bases and V 5 bases, and 10 bases lay outside the gene matches. The CDR3 totals 13 residues. This chain's CDR3 is CASSPFSRGAQFF. CDR3 sequence (DNA): TGTGCCAGCAGCCCCTTTTCGCGGGGGGCCCAGTTCTTC.

Notes on this clonotype: A read error is likely here: a far larger clone is one base away. The chain combines TRBV12-3 or TRBV12-4 with TRBJ2-7, with 11 bases fitting TRBD1. V trimming: 6 bases; J trimming: 6 bases; junction bases outside the gene matches: 10. The CDR3 spans 15 residues. CDR3 amino acids: CASSFGQGALGEQYF. The DNA for the CDR3 is TGTGCCAGCAGCTTCGGACAGGGGGCTCTTGGCGAGCAGTACTTC.